Detailed here is one TCR beta chain. The CDR3 is made up of 13 amino acids. Trimming removed 7 bases at V and 1 base at J, with 10 bases between. Then a second PCR, running about 6 to 11 cycles, was carried out with a sample-barcoded 5' primer and a J-beta primer mix. No fewer than 3 million CDR3-containing paired-end reads came from each sample. TCRdb re-derived calls from the 5' RACE reads in MiXCR, one entry per CDR3 protein. The data show some 1,800,000 distinct CDR3 sequences, with approximately 39% seen just once and 23% held by the top ten. The sample comes from a study of blood T cells in healthy people across ages. Per sample, a minimum of 6.5 million PBMCs were isolated.

The clonotype originates from a human donor in good health. Sequenced input: blood. The chain joins TRBV12-3 or TRBV12-4 to TRBJ1-1, with D unresolved. This chain's CDR3 is CASIYMGNTEAFF. The CDR3 DNA is TGTGCCAGCATCTACATGGGGAACACTGAAGCTTTCTTT.